This entry concerns a single T cell receptor (beta chain). Its antigen remains unidentified. This entry comes from a study of T cell responses to AZD1222 COVID-19 vaccine. Points from the study as a whole: Spike-specific TCR breadth and depth were elevated following two AZD1222 doses.

The repertoire was sequenced with immunoSEQ multiplex PCR; TCRdb's copy has only in-frame clones and lacks some. Of roughly 120,000 clones listed, 87% are singletons. This CDR3 region has 15 residues. CDR1 LNHDA and CDR2 SQIVND come from the germline V gene (reference sequence). V gave up 3 bases and J gave up 8 bases, with 17 bases separating them. This chain connects TRBV19 to TRBJ2-1; D may be TRBD1 (5 bases). The sample in question was peripheral blood, obtained on day 0 of AZD1222 vaccination. The receptor comes from an adult in good health. The CDR3 protein is CASSMLQGNFDEQFF. CDR3 DNA: TGTGCCAGTAGTATGCTGCAGGGTAATTTCGATGAGCAGTTCTTC.